These 11 T cell receptor beta chains originate from one sample sequenced in a study of blood T cells in healthy people across ages. Next came a second PCR, run for about 6 to 12 cycles, which used a sample-barcoded 5' primer along with a J-beta primer mix. From the 5' RACE reads, TCRdb called clonotypes with MiXCR, one entry per CDR3 protein. The sample yields 550,000 to 750,000 distinct CDR3 sequences, roughly 21% seen once. Sequencing was done on a sample of blood. Receptors were obtained from an older man in good health.

The chain links TRBV12-3 or TRBV12-4 to TRBJ1-2; D is possibly TRBD1 (5 bases). This CDR3 is 15 amino acids long. Trimming took 2 bases from V and 2 from J, leaving 12 bases between them. Written as DNA, the CDR3 is TGTGCCAGCAGTTTATTTGGGGGATTCAACTATGGCTACACCTTC. The encoded protein is CASSLFGGFNYGYTF.

The chain is built from TRBV5-1 and TRBJ1-3; 8 nucleotides agree with TRBD1. V shed 5 bases and J 0 bases; nucleotides not matched to a gene: 7. The CDR3 is 16 amino acids. CDR1 and CDR2 (germline): SGHRS, YFSETQ. In DNA form, the CDR3 reads TGCGCCAGCAGATCCGGACAGGGCCTCTCTGGAAACACCATATATTTT. It encodes CASRSGQGLSGNTIYF.

This chain connects TRBV20-1 to TRBJ2-1, with 9 bases fitting TRBD1. Trimming cost V 6 bases and J 7 bases; bases outside gene matches: 7. Per the germline V gene, CDR1 is DFQATT and CDR2 is SNEGSKA (reference sequence). This CDR3 is 13 amino acids long. This chain's CDR3 is CSALQGASNEQFF. The DNA for the CDR3 is TGCAGTGCGCTACAGGGGGCGTCTAATGAGCAGTTCTTC.

This clonotype was picked up many times. This chain connects TRBV28 to TRBJ2-6; D ambiguous. Germline CDR1 reads MDHEN; CDR2 reads SYDVKM. This CDR3 is 14 amino acids long. Trimming removed 7 bases from V and 0 bases from J, with 7 bases in between. The CDR3, as DNA: TGTGCCAGCAACTTAAACTCTGGGGCCAACGTCCTGACTTTC. Its translation is CASNLNSGANVLTF. Full variable domain (outside the CDR3, taken from reference TRBV28 and TRBJ2-6): DVKVTQSSRYLVKRTGEKVFLECVQDMDHENMFWYRQDPGLGLRLIYFSYDVKMKEKGDIPEGYSVSREKKERFSLILESASTNQTSMYLCASNLNSGANVLTFGAGSRLTVL.

A few counts support this clonotype. V and J are TRBV30 and TRBJ2-4; a possible D gene is TRBD2 (5 bases). Trimming cost V 4 bases and J 6 bases, with 13 bases left between them. Germline loops: CDR1 GTSNPN, CDR2 SVGIG (reference sequence). The CDR3 runs to 13 residues. CDR3: CAWTAWTPNIQYF. The CDR3 nucleotides read TGTGCCTGGACGGCGTGGACTCCAAACATTCAGTACTTC. The complete variable domain, with remaining parts taken from reference TRBV30 and TRBJ2-4, reads SQTIHQWPATLVQPVGSPLSLECTVEGTSNPNLYWYRQAAGRGLQLLFYSVGIGQISSEVPQNLSASRPQDRQFILSSKKLLLSDSGFYLCAWTAWTPNIQYFGAGTRLSVL.

This clonotype was detected many times. The V call is TRBV2, the J call TRBJ1-5, with D possibly being TRBD1 (5 bases). The CDR3 totals 18 residues. The germline V gene encodes CDR1 SNHLY and CDR2 FYNNEI. The ends were cut back, 0 bases at V and 4 bases at J, with 19 bases in the middle. The CDR3 sequence is CASSEAVSGHSSNQPQHF. In DNA, the CDR3 is TGTGCCAGCAGTGAAGCAGTATCGGGGCATTCATCAAATCAGCCCCAGCATTTT.

In this sample, this clonotype turned up a few times. The chain couples TRBV7-9 to TRBJ2-3; TRBD2 matches at 7 bases. The CDR3 has 17 residues. Germline CDR1 reads SEHNR; CDR2 reads FQNEAQ (reference sequence). The J segment lost 1 base and the V segment lost 5 bases, leaving 12 bases of the junction unmatched. The CDR3: CASSDPYAGVGTDTQYF. The CDR3 DNA is TGTGCCAGCAGCGACCCCTACGCGGGAGTAGGCACAGATACGCAGTATTTT.

The chain joins TRBV7-9 to TRBJ2-5; 12 positions match TRBD2. The end of the DNA aligns better with TRBJ2-7, so the J call may be wrong. This CDR3 spans 15 amino acids. The germline V gene has CDR1 SEHNR and CDR2 FQNEAQ (reference sequence). The CDR3 region is CASSRPGLAGSEQYF. DNA of the CDR3: TGTGCCAGCTCAAGGCCGGGACTAGCGGGCTCCGAGCAGTACTTC.

This rearrangement joins TRBV6-4 to TRBJ2-7; 9 bases are shared with TRBD2. Germline CDR1 is MRHNA and CDR2 is SNTAGT. Germline trimming cut 0 bases from V and 6 bases from J; bases unmatched to any gene: 12. This CDR3 has 17 amino acids. DNA for the CDR3: TGTGCCAGCAGTGACTCCACCGGGACTAGCATTACCCTCGAGCAGTACTTC. Encoded protein: CASSDSTGTSITLEQYF.

This sequence joins TRBV7-9 and TRBJ1-4, with 11 nucleotides matching TRBD1. CDR3 length: 18 residues. The V and J ends lost 6 bases and 2 bases, in that order; junction bases with no gene match: 11. CDR1 SEHNR and CDR2 FQNEAQ come from the germline V gene (reference sequence). The CDR3 is CASRPGQGEDPTNEKLFF. The CDR3 bases are TGTGCCAGCAGACCGGGACAGGGGGAAGATCCGACTAATGAAAAACTGTTTTTT.

The genes are TRBV20-1 and TRBJ2-1, with 8 bases aligning to TRBD2. This CDR3 has 14 residues. Losses at the gene ends were 5 bases for V and 6 bases for J; bases not matched to a gene: 9. Germline CDR1 is DFQATT and CDR2 is SNEGSKA (reference sequence). CDR3 bases: TGCAGTGCTGCCCAGGGACTAGTCCTCAATGAGCAGTTCTTC. As protein: CSAAQGLVLNEQFF.